This TCR beta chain was profiled in a study of blood T cell repertoires in COVID-19. About the study: COVID-19 samples collected from the United States, Italy and Spain covered acute and convalescent phases.

The CDR3 is made up of 13 amino acids. Trimming left V 2 bases short and J 10 bases short, with 15 bases between. Germline V CDR1 and CDR2: SQVTM, ANQGSEA. This table comes from immunoSEQ multiplex PCR, and its TCRdb copy is limited to in-frame clones, with some not included. Here the sample spans a few hundred thousand clones, about 88% being singletons. Researchers sorted participants into cohorts using their self-reported clinical history. The receptor comes from a middle-aged woman who had recovered from COVID-19. This sequence joins TRBV29-1 and TRBJ2-1; D perhaps matches TRBD2 (6 bases). Sample: PBMCs or T cells enriched from blood (not recorded which). CDR3 coding DNA: TGCAGCGTTGAATCCGGGCCCGCGGGGGAGCAGTTCTTC. Its protein is CSVESGPAGEQFF.